Listed here are 10 T cell receptor beta chains from one sample, sequenced in a study of vaccination effects on CD4 cells after COVID-19. Assay used: immunoSEQ multiplex PCR; TCRdb lists only in-frame clones, some missing. The table has 30,000 or so clones, around 69% seen once. Their antigens are not known. The authors isolated CD4+ T cells after about eleven days of culture. BNT162b2 vaccine or mRNA-1273 vaccine was given to participants in two doses. The sequencing here drew on CD4+ T cells from PBMCs cultured without peptide, taken after COVID-19 vaccination. Receptors were obtained from a human donor who received a COVID-19 vaccine.

The chain employs TRBV5-1 and TRBJ2-3, with D unresolved. The V end lost 5 bases, the J end lost 2 bases, and 6 bases lay between the germline ends. The CDR3 has 12 residues. CDR1 and CDR2 (germline): SGHRS, YFSETQ. CDR3 sequence: CASRSPTDTQYF. The CDR3 DNA sequence: TGCGCCAGCAGGAGTCCCACAGATACGCAGTATTTT.

V usage is TRBV9 and J usage is TRBJ2-2, with 14 positions matching TRBD2. V lost 4 bases, J lost 2 bases, and 7 bases stayed unmatched. Germline V gene sequence: CDR1 SGDLS, CDR2 YYNGEE. The CDR3 has 18 amino acids. The DNA for the CDR3 is TGTGCCAGCAGCCCCAGACTAGCGGGAGGGCTTAACACCGGGGAGCTGTTTTTT. This sequence encodes CASSPRLAGGLNTGELFF.

This clone was seen only a few times. The genes are TRBV5-5 and TRBJ1-6, with D unclear. Germline V CDR1 and CDR2: SGHKS, YYEKEE (reference sequence). The CDR3 runs 17 residues. Trimming left V 4 bases short and J 4 bases short, with 18 bases between. The CDR3, as DNA: TGTGCCAGCAGCGCAATCCCCGGAGGGAAGTATAATTCACCCCTCCACTTT. It codes for CASSAIPGGKYNSPLHF.

This chain uses TRBV4-3 with TRBJ1-6; the D gene is possibly TRBD1 (5 bases). Trimming pared 0 bases from V and 6 bases from J, leaving 12 bases between. This CDR3 is built from 16 residues. From germline, CDR1 is LGHNA and CDR2 YSLEER. CDR3 amino acids: CASSQEQIGGNSPLHF. As DNA, the CDR3 is TGCGCCAGCAGCCAAGAACAAATCGGGGGTAATTCACCCCTCCACTTT.

The V gene is TRBV11-2, the J gene TRBJ2-1; 7 bases match TRBD1. The CDR3 covers 15 residues. Germline-derived CDR1 and CDR2 are SGHAT and FQNNGV. After removal of 4 bases from V and 4 bases from J, the junction contained 7 bases not matched to a gene. Here the CDR3 reads CASSSRDRLYNEQFF. The CDR3 DNA sequence: TGTGCCAGCAGCTCCCGGGACAGACTTTACAATGAGCAGTTCTTC.

The rearrangement joins TRBV5-1 to TRBJ1-1; 7 positions match TRBD1. CDR1 is SGHRS, CDR2 YFSETQ, per germline. With 4 bases clipped from V and 1 base from J, the junction kept 4 bases outside the gene matches. The CDR3 totals 14 residues. The DNA for the CDR3 is TGCGCCAGCAGCCCCGAGGGGGCGAACACTGAAGCTTTCTTT. It is translated as CASSPEGANTEAFF.

This clone was observed once. The rearrangement links TRBV7-9 to TRBJ2-5; D not certain. V lost 1 base to trimming and J lost 4 bases, with 7 bases between them. This CDR3 has 13 amino acids. The germline gives CDR1 SEHNR, CDR2 FQNEAQ (reference sequence). CDR3 bases: TGTGCCAGCAGCTTAGGCCCTCCAGAGACCCAGTACTTC. Its translation: CASSLGPPETQYF.

The count of this clone is one. This sequence joins TRBV28 and TRBJ2-7; either TRBD1 or TRBD2 may supply D (5 bases each). The CDR3 totals 16 residues. Germline-derived CDR1 and CDR2 are MDHEN and SYDVKM. The V end lost 4 bases, the J end lost 0 bases, and 16 bases lay between the germline ends. The CDR3 reads CASSSAPGRSSYEQYF. CDR3 sequence (DNA): TGTGCCAGCAGTTCCGCACCGGGACGTAGCTCCTACGAGCAGTACTTC.

V is TRBV7-9 and J is TRBJ2-5; D is possibly TRBD1 (6 bases). Trimming shortened V by 1 base and J by 2 bases, and 17 bases separated the two germline ends. Germline V gene lookup returns CDR1 SEHNR and CDR2 FQNEAQ (reference sequence). CDR3 size: 17 residues. The CDR3 DNA reads TGTGCCAGCAGCTTAGGGCACCAAGGGGGTCGGCAAGAGACCCAGTACTTC. The encoded protein is CASSLGHQGGRQETQYF.

V and J are TRBV4-1 and TRBJ1-2; 7 bases fit TRBD1. V shed 0 bases, J shed 5 bases, and the junction held 3 bases outside the gene matches. The length of the CDR3 is 14 residues. Germline CDR1 is MGHRA and CDR2 is YSYEKL. This CDR3 is CASSQEQQGYGYTF. CDR3 sequence (DNA): TGCGCCAGCAGCCAAGAACAACAGGGGTATGGCTACACCTTC.